Below, 5 T cell receptor beta chains from the same sample are listed, as sequenced in a study of T cells in women clearing cervical HPV infection. This table comes from immunoSEQ multiplex PCR, and its TCRdb copy is limited to in-frame clones, with some not included. This specimen shows about 22,000 clones; the ten leading clones hold less than 15%. The sequencing sample was made of blood buffy coat. Every receptor here comes from a woman aged 18 to 69 with a cervical HPV16 infection that either progressed to CIN3+ or cleared (not recorded which).

On this clone itself: The read halts 3 residues ahead of the CDR3 end, with the missing end drawn from the germline J gene. The V gene is TRBV19, the J gene TRBJ2-3; 7 bases align to TRBD1. CDR1 and CDR2 from the germline V gene are LNHDA and SQIVND (reference sequence). The CDR3 has 14 amino acids. With 4 bases clipped from V and 8 bases from J, the junction kept 9 bases outside the gene matches. CDR3 region: CASSTTGAGRTQYF. Incomplete CDR3 DNA: TGTGCCAGTAGTACCACAGGGGCAGGCCGTACG.

CDR3 loop: CASSEAGGYYGQYF. Incomplete CDR3 DNA: TGTGCCAGCAGTGAAGCAGGGGGCTACTATGGT. The rearrangement uses TRBV6-1 and TRBJ2-4, with 7 bases lining up with TRBD1. The read finishes 3 residues shy of the CDR3 end, and the germline J gene is used to complete it. Germline values: CDR1 MNHNS, CDR2 SASEGT. The length of the CDR3 is 14 residues.

Concerning this clone itself: Read coverage stops 3 residues before the CDR3 terminus; the germline J gene supplies the remainder. V usage is TRBV5-6 and J usage is TRBJ2-7; possible D gene TRBD1, 6 bases. Trimming took off 0 bases at V and 3 bases at J, with 10 bases between the two ends. CDR1 and CDR2 from the germline V gene are SGHDT and YYEEEE. This CDR3 is built from 14 residues. The covered CDR3 bases are TGTGCCAGCAGCTTGGCTGGACAGAACTACGAG. Residues: CASSLAGQNYE. The complete CDR3 reads CASSLAGQNYEQYF.

In terms of frequency, this clone is medium-sized. The read stops 3 residues short of the end of the CDR3; the missing end is completed from the germline J gene. V is TRBV29-1 and J is TRBJ1-4; D may be TRBD1 (6 bases). The CDR3 totals 13 residues. Germline loops: CDR1 SQVTM, CDR2 ANQGSEA. Between the trimmed V and J ends, which lost 7 bases and 6 bases, there was a span of 15 bases. The CDR3 here is CSGEVGGDEKLFF. Partial CDR3 DNA: TGCAGCGGGGAAGTAGGGGGTGATGAAAAA. Full variable domain (remainder filled in from reference TRBV29-1 and TRBJ1-4): SAVISQKPSRDICQRGTSLTIQCQVDSQVTMMFWYRQQPGQSLTLIATANQGSEATYESGFVIDKFPISRPNLTFSTLTVSNMSPEDSSIYLCSGEVGGDEKLFFGSGTQLSVL.

To note about this clone: The read halts 3 residues ahead of the CDR3 end, with the missing end drawn from the germline J gene. The chain links TRBV19 to TRBJ1-6; D not certain. With 0 bases removed from V and 9 bases from J, the gap between germline ends came to 18 bases. The CDR3 length is 17 residues. CDR1 is LNHDA, CDR2 SQIVND, per germline (reference sequence). CDR3 bases read: TGTGCCAGTAGTATAGACCCTAGCTTTGGGTCAGGTTCACCC. This translates into CASSIDPSFGSGSP. The whole CDR3 is CASSIDPSFGSGSPLHF.